This T cell receptor beta chain appears in the sequencing data of a study of T cells in Graves' hyperthyroidism and ophthalmopathy. For the study at large: Peripheral blood was obtained at initial diagnosis, preceding any treatment. General study points: Blood also carried most thyroid clonotypes expanded above 0.001. It was a median roughly six months before onset that the model predicted ophthalmopathy.

This clonotype was observed many times. Its matching antigen is unknown. Template material for amplifying TCR beta CDR3 regions consisted of RNA transcripts. HTBI primers were used for first-round RT-PCR of the TCR CDR3. TCRdb independently ran MiXCR on the multiplex PCR reads; one entry per CDR3 protein. The data hold 350,000 to 450,000 distinct CDR3 sequences, with about 15% observed a single time. Patients having uncontrolled infection, another autoimmune disease, pregnancy or lactation were not included. This receptor was taken from a woman aged 25 to 39 with Graves' hyperthyroidism that later progressed to Graves' ophthalmopathy. The sample was blood.

CDR3 DNA: TGTGCCAGCAGTTACCGATCAGGGTCCGCATCCTACAATGAGCAGTTCTTC. Translated: CASSYRSGSASYNEQFF. This rearrangement joins TRBV6-5 to TRBJ2-1, with D possibly being TRBD1 (5 bases). The length of the CDR3 is 17 residues. V lost 2 bases, J lost 1 base, and 15 bases lay in between. Germline V gene lookup returns CDR1 MNHEY and CDR2 SVGAGI.